This is a list of T cell receptor beta chains from one sample in a study of T cells after posttransplantation cyclophosphamide. Sequencing used immunoSEQ multiplex PCR; TCRdb keeps in-frame clones, though not all of them. The sample shows under 15,000 clones, no singletons; the ten largest hold roughly 7.2%. Sequenced: PBMCs. These receptors all stem from a woman between 35 and 50 years old in good health, CMV-negative, and a related stem cell transplant donor. Each CDR3 is given with its conserved first and last residue. The D gene is left open where the match is weak. The size field is filled for only some rows; it gives once, few, many or a size class.

j_call | v_call | d_call | clone_size | cdr3_aa | cdr3_nt
TRBJ2-7 | TRBV13 | TRBD1 | many | CASTFPGQSRCSSYEQYF | TGTGCCAGCACCTTCCCGGGACAGTCGAGATGTAGCTCCTACGAGCAGTACTTC
TRBJ1-1 | TRBV2 | NA | many | CASVKGGDRTEAFF | TGTGCCAGCGTCAAGGGGGGGGATCGAACTGAAGCTTTCTTT
TRBJ2-3 | TRBV7-3 | TRBD1 | many | CASSLLQGAQYF | TGTGCCAGCAGCTTATTACAGGGGGCGCAGTATTTT
TRBJ2-7 | TRBV5-1 | NA | many | CASRLQGRIEQYF | TGCGCCAGCAGGTTGCAGGGTAGGATAGAGCAGTACTTC
TRBJ1-2 | TRBV9 | TRBD1 | many | CASSVDAWTGGGGYTF | TGTGCCAGCAGCGTAGACGCCTGGACAGGGGGAGGGGGCTACACCTTC
TRBJ2-5 | TRBV29-1 | NA | few | CSVPDTYQETQYF | TGCAGCGTTCCAGATACGTACCAAGAGACCCAGTACTTC
TRBJ2-3 | TRBV5-8 | TRBD2 | many | CASSLGRTSGRADTQYF | TGTGCCAGCAGCTTGGGTCGGACTAGCGGGAGGGCAGATACGCAGTATTTT
TRBJ2-1 | TRBV4-2 | TRBD2 | many | CASSQDLAGGIHEQFF | TGTGCCAGCAGCCAGGACTTAGCGGGAGGGATCCATGAGCAGTTCTTC
TRBJ2-7 | TRBV6-2/TRBV6-3 | NA | NA | CASSYSEKGPYF | TGTGCCAGCAGTTACTCAGAAAAGGGGCCGTACTTC
TRBJ2-1 | TRBV14 | TRBD2 | many | CASSHTSGRAYEQFF | TGTGCCAGCAGCCATACTAGCGGGAGGGCTTATGAGCAGTTCTTC
TRBJ1-2 | TRBV30 | NA | few | CAWTNNYGYTF | TGTGCCTGGACCAATAACTATGGCTACACCTTC
TRBJ2-1 | TRBV18 | NA | many | CASSPATSRLEQFF | TGTGCCAGCTCACCAGCGACTAGTCGGTTAGAGCAGTTCTTC
TRBJ1-4 | TRBV18 | TRBD1 | many | CASSLDRGDEKLFF | TGTGCCAGCTCACTGGACAGGGGAGATGAAAAACTGTTTTTT
TRBJ1-1 | TRBV12-3/TRBV12-4 | TRBD1 | many | CASSTTGGTEAFF | TGTGCCAGCAGTACGACAGGGGGCACTGAAGCTTTCTTT
TRBJ1-2 | TRBV28 | NA | many | CASTPGGSYGYTF | TGTGCCAGCACCCCGGGGGGGAGCTATGGCTACACCTTC
TRBJ2-5 | TRBV2 | TRBD1 | many | CASSVGQGAGETQYF | TGTGCCAGCAGTGTGGGCCAGGGGGCCGGCGAGACCCAGTACTTC
TRBJ2-4 | TRBV28 | NA | many | CASSLYRGSDIQYF | TGTGCCAGCAGTTTATATCGGGGGTCCGACATTCAGTACTTC
TRBJ1-2 | TRBV12-3/TRBV12-4 | NA | many | CASSLGNLRTAAHGYTF | TGTGCCAGCAGTTTAGGAAACTTGAGGACAGCCGCGCATGGCTACACCTTC
TRBJ1-1 | TRBV6-1 | NA | medium-sized | CASSETGTGGTEAFF | TGTGCCAGCAGTGAAACAGGGACGGGAGGGACTGAAGCTTTCTTT
TRBJ2-3 | TRBV5-1 | TRBD2 | many | CASSFTGTRSTDTQYF | TGCGCCAGCAGCTTTACCGGGACTAGAAGCACAGATACGCAGTATTTT
TRBJ2-1 | TRBV13 | TRBD2 | many | CASSLRVAGDNEQFF | TGTGCCAGCAGCTTAAGGGTAGCGGGCGACAATGAGCAGTTCTTC
TRBJ1-2 | TRBV6-5 | TRBD1 | few | CASRATGASGGYTF | TGTGCCAGCAGAGCAACAGGGGCGTCTGGCGGCTACACCTTC
TRBJ2-5 | TRBV9 | TRBD2 | many | CASSFSGDGQETQYF | TGTGCCAGCAGCTTCAGCGGGGACGGCCAAGAGACCCAGTACTTC
TRBJ2-3 | TRBV7-7 | NA | many | CASSLARTSTDTQYF | TGTGCTAGCAGCTTAGCTCGGACTAGCACAGATACGCAGTATTTT
TRBJ1-1 | TRBV7-6 | TRBD1 | many | CASSPQGANTEAFF | TGTGCCAGCAGCCCGCAGGGGGCGAACACTGAAGCTTTCTTT
TRBJ2-6 | TRBV7-3 | TRBD1 | NA | CASSPTGSPSGANVLTF | TGTGCCAGCAGCCCGACAGGGTCCCCCTCTGGGGCCAACGTCCTGACTTTC
TRBJ2-5 | TRBV5-1 | TRBD2 | NA | CASSSAGGAPGETQYF | TGCGCCAGCAGCTCGGCGGGGGGGGCCCCGGGGGAGACCCAGTACTTC
TRBJ1-4 | TRBV4-3 | TRBD1 | medium-sized | CASSQVQGAVVYGEKLFF | TGCGCCAGCAGCCAAGTCCAGGGGGCCGTTGTGTATGGTGAAAAACTGTTTTTT
TRBJ1-1 | TRBV6-5 | NA | many | CASSYQLSNTEAFF | TGTGCCAGCAGTTACCAACTATCCAACACTGAAGCTTTCTTT
TRBJ2-5 | TRBV12-3/TRBV12-4 | NA | NA | CASISIGSGYQETQYF | TGTGCCAGCATCTCTATTGGGTCCGGGTACCAAGAGACCCAGTACTTC
TRBJ2-1 | TRBV14 | TRBD2 | many | CASSPLTREAIPGFF | TGTGCCAGCAGCCCCCTCACGCGGGAGGCCATCCCCGGGTTCTTC
TRBJ1-2 | TRBV5-6 | TRBD1 | many | CASSIQGADGYTF | TGTGCCAGCAGCATACAGGGGGCGGATGGCTACACCTTC
TRBJ2-7 | TRBV7-3 | TRBD2 | many | CASSLWAGGSYEQYF | TGTGCCAGCAGCTTATGGGCGGGGGGGTCCTACGAGCAGTACTTC
TRBJ2-5 | TRBV5-1 | NA | NA | CASSLATGQQETQYF | TGCGCCAGCAGCTTGGCCACAGGACAACAAGAGACCCAGTACTTC
TRBJ2-5 | TRBV7-9 | NA | many | CASSLGGQLETQYF | TGTGCCAGCAGCCTAGGAGGGCAACTAGAGACCCAGTACTTC
TRBJ1-2 | TRBV19 | NA | many | CASSIVADFDYGYTF | TGTGCCAGTAGTATAGTGGCGGATTTTGACTATGGCTACACCTTC
TRBJ2-2 | TRBV5-4 | NA | many | CASSLVGLGDTGELFF | TGTGCCAGCAGCTTGGTAGGGCTCGGGGACACCGGGGAGCTGTTTTTT
TRBJ2-5 | TRBV7-2 | NA | NA | CASNPGGSSIQETQYF | TGTGCCAGCAACCCAGGTGGATCAAGTATCCAAGAGACCCAGTACTTC
TRBJ2-7 | TRBV7-2 | TRBD2 | many | CASSPSGNSYEQYF | TGTGCCAGCAGCCCTAGCGGGAACTCCTACGAGCAGTACTTC
TRBJ2-6 | TRBV5-1 | TRBD2 | many | CASSPSGNSGANVLTF | TGCGCCAGCAGCCCTAGCGGGAACTCTGGGGCCAACGTCCTGACTTTC
TRBJ1-2 | TRBV27 | NA | many | CASSAPGQGNYGYTF | TGTGCCAGCAGTGCCCCTGGCCAGGGTAACTATGGCTACACCTTC